The 28 T cell receptor beta chains below all came from one sample that was sequenced in a study of cytomegalovirus exposure and HLA in healthy donors. PCR primers comprised 60 Vbeta and 13 Jbeta primers. Here immunoSEQ multiplex PCR was the method, and the copy in TCRdb shows in-frame clones only, minus some. This sample yields around 150,000 clones, of which roughly 75% are seen a single time; less than 9.5% belongs to the top ten. Sequences were obtained from PBMCs. Receptors originate from a middle-aged woman in good health and CMV-seropositive.

The chain carries TRBV7-6 and TRBJ2-7, with TRBD1 matching 7 bases. The ends lost 5 bases at V and 6 bases at J; junction bases unmatched: 13. The CDR3 is 15 residues long. Per the germline V gene, CDR1 is SGHVS and CDR2 is FNYEAQ. CDR3 sequence: CASSRTAADRAEQYF. The DNA of the CDR3 is TGTGCCAGCAGCCGAACCGCCGCCGACAGGGCCGAGCAGTACTTC.

This chain joins TRBV4-2 and TRBJ1-5; no firm D call. The CDR3 loop spans 17 amino acids. Trimming removed 0 bases from V and 7 bases from J, with 19 bases in between. CDR1 is LGHNA, CDR2 YNFKEQ, per germline. The CDR3 is CASSQELVKERGQPQHF. CDR3 DNA sequence: TGTGCCAGCAGCCAAGAATTGGTGAAGGAACGGGGACAGCCCCAGCATTTT.

This chain uses TRBV10-3 with TRBJ1-6; D perhaps matches TRBD1 (6 bases). Looked up from germline, CDR1 is ENHRY and CDR2 is SYGVKD. The V and J ends lost 2 bases and 5 bases respectively, with 7 bases between them. CDR3 length: 14 amino acids. DNA for the CDR3: TGTGCCATCAGTGAGCGGACAGATAATTCACCCCTCCACTTT. Encoded protein: CAISERTDNSPLHF.

The CDR3 nucleotides read TGTGCCAGCAGTTCCTCGGGGCTAGCGGAAGATAACAATGAGCAGTTCTTC. As protein: CASSSSGLAEDNNEQFF. J is TRBJ2-1 and V is TRBV2, with 7 bases that match TRBD2. Germline lookup yields CDR1 SNHLY and CDR2 FYNNEI. V lost 5 bases and J lost 5; bases outside the gene matches: 15. The CDR3 extends over 17 amino acids.

The J gene is TRBJ1-2, the V gene TRBV30; 8 bases fit TRBD1. V trimming: 2 bases; J trimming: 8 bases; junction bases outside the gene matches: 13. The CDR3 contains 15 residues. CDR1 and CDR2 (germline): GTSNPN, SVGIG (reference sequence). The CDR3 loop reads CAWSPADRVARGYTF. In nucleotides, the CDR3 is TGTGCCTGGAGTCCGGCGGACAGGGTAGCACGCGGCTACACCTTC.

J is TRBJ2-7 and V is TRBV27; 10 nucleotides match TRBD1. Per the germline V gene, CDR1 is MNHEY and CDR2 is SMNVEV (reference sequence). Trimming at V came to 2 bases and at J to 4 bases, leaving 5 bases not matched to a gene. The CDR3 totals 15 residues. The chain's CDR3 is CASSLRQGARYEQYF. In DNA, the CDR3 is TGTGCCAGCAGTTTAAGACAGGGGGCTAGGTACGAGCAGTACTTC.

The gene calls are TRBV5-1 and TRBJ2-2, with 7 bases aligning to TRBD2. Germline V gene lookup returns CDR1 SGHRS and CDR2 YFSETQ. The junction had 11 bases not matched to a gene; V was cut back by 8 bases and J by 1 base. The CDR3 is made up of 16 amino acids. As DNA, the CDR3 is TGCGCCAGTCGTCCTGCGGGAGTTCGGAACACCGGGGAGCTGTTTTTT. This encodes CASRPAGVRNTGELFF.

This sequence joins TRBV11-3 and TRBJ2-3; D uncertain. CDR1 is SGHNT, CDR2 YENEEA, per germline. V was shortened by 3 bases and J by 0 bases, with 4 bases between the two germline ends. The CDR3 has 13 amino acids. The CDR3 here is CASSFSSTDTQYF. Written as DNA, the CDR3 is TGTGCCAGCAGCTTCTCTAGCACAGATACGCAGTATTTT.

The chain combines TRBV30 with TRBJ2-3, with a weak D call TRBD1 (6 bases). This CDR3 contains 14 residues. CDR1 GTSNPN and CDR2 SVGIG come from the germline V gene (reference sequence). Trimming removed 3 bases at V and 1 base at J, with 11 bases between. CDR3 sequence (DNA): TGTGCCTGGAGACCGGGACACGGCACAGATACGCAGTATTTT. Translating it yields CAWRPGHGTDTQYF.

The chain carries TRBV28 and TRBJ2-7; 8 nucleotides align to TRBD2. This CDR3 has 15 residues. V lost 5 bases to trimming and J lost 3 bases; unmatched junction nucleotides: 9. In germline, CDR1 is MDHEN, CDR2 SYDVKM. The CDR3 protein is CASSLGIAGIYEQYF. The DNA for the CDR3 is TGTGCCAGCAGTCTAGGGATAGCGGGAATCTACGAGCAGTACTTC.

The chain carries TRBV6-6 and TRBJ2-2, with TRBD1 identical over 7 bases. Trimming took 4 bases from V and 8 from J; bases not matched to a gene: 4. The CDR3 spans 13 residues. Germline V lookup: CDR1 MNHNY, CDR2 SVGAGI (reference sequence). CDR3 protein: CASSLGQSGELFF. The CDR3, as DNA: TGTGCCAGCAGTTTGGGACAGTCGGGGGAGCTGTTTTTT.

This sequence joins TRBV28 and TRBJ2-4, with D perhaps matching TRBD1 (6 bases). Trimming took 6 bases from V and 8 from J, leaving 26 bases between them. Germline V CDR1 and CDR2: MDHEN, SYDVKM. CDR3 length: 17 amino acids. CDR3 nucleotides: TGTGCCAGCAGCTCCCCGGGACATCCGGTTTCGAGGGACATTCAGTACTTC. Protein sequence: CASSSPGHPVSRDIQYF.

The chain couples TRBV7-9 to TRBJ1-2; D remains ambiguous. This CDR3 is built from 12 residues. Germline CDR1 and CDR2: SEHNR and FQNEAQ (reference sequence). V gave up 5 bases and J gave up 4 bases, with 8 bases separating them. CDR3 protein: CASSGETYGYTF. DNA for the CDR3: TGTGCCAGCAGCGGGGAGACCTATGGCTACACCTTC.

This chain joins TRBV30 and TRBJ1-1, with a tentative D call TRBD1 (5 bases). The CDR3 is made up of 14 amino acids. CDR1 and CDR2 (germline): GTSNPN, SVGIG (reference sequence). Trimming left V 3 bases short and J 6 bases short, with 17 bases between. CDR3 protein: CAWSKGGGYSEAFF. CDR3 in DNA: TGTGCCTGGAGCAAGGGCGGGGGTTACTCTGAAGCTTTCTTT. Combining the CDR3 with reference TRBV30 and TRBJ1-1 gives the whole variable domain SQTIHQWPATLVQPVGSPLSLECTVEGTSNPNLYWYRQAAGRGLQLLFYSVGIGQISSEVPQNLSASRPQDRQFILSSKKLLLSDSGFYLCAWSKGGGYSEAFFGQGTRLTVV.

This chain joins TRBV5-4 and TRBJ2-7, with TRBD1 matching 7 bases. V trimming: 1 base; J trimming: 2 bases; junction bases outside the gene matches: 3. Germline lookup yields CDR1 SGHNT and CDR2 YYREEE (reference sequence). This CDR3 spans 14 amino acids. The CDR3 loop is CASSLWQGAYEQYF. CDR3 DNA: TGTGCCAGCAGCTTGTGGCAGGGGGCCTACGAGCAGTACTTC.

In its sample, this clone was seen once. The chain links TRBV7-9 to TRBJ1-2, with D maybe TRBD1 (6 bases). Germline V CDR1 and CDR2: SEHNR, FQNEAQ (reference sequence). The CDR3 is 13 residues long. V shed 5 bases and J shed 2 bases, with 9 bases lying between them. CDR3 bases: TGTGCCAGCAGCCCCGACAGGAACTATGGCTACACCTTC. This translates into CASSPDRNYGYTF.

The chain carries TRBV15 and TRBJ2-5; TRBD2 agrees at 8 bases. Trimming cost V 0 bases and J 4 bases; bases outside gene matches: 4. The germline V gene encodes CDR1 LNHNV and CDR2 YYDKDF (reference sequence). The CDR3 runs 15 residues. CDR3 amino acids: CATSRDRLASETQYF. The CDR3 DNA reads TGTGCCACCAGCAGAGATAGACTAGCGTCAGAGACCCAGTACTTC.

The rearrangement joins TRBV10-3 to TRBJ1-5, with D unclear. This CDR3 has 13 amino acids. Germline V gene sequence: CDR1 ENHRY, CDR2 SYGVKD. The germline V and J ends were trimmed by 1 base and 6 bases, with 7 bases remaining between them. The CDR3 nucleotides are TGTGCCATCAGTGAGTTGAACAGTCAGCCCCAGCATTTT. It is translated as CAISELNSQPQHF.

V usage is TRBV4-1 and J usage is TRBJ1-2, with 9 bases aligning to TRBD1. The CDR3 has 17 residues. V trimming: 1 base; J trimming: 3 bases; junction bases outside the gene matches: 9. Germline V gene lookup returns CDR1 MGHRA and CDR2 YSYEKL. DNA of the CDR3: TGCGCCAGCAGCCAAGCTCCCGGGACAGGGTCACACTATGGCTACACCTTC. Protein: CASSQAPGTGSHYGYTF.

The V and J genes are TRBV7-9 and TRBJ2-3; D unclear. Germline V gives CDR1 SEHNR, CDR2 FQNEAQ (reference sequence). Trimming removed 3 bases from V and 1 base from J, with 2 bases in between. The CDR3 contains 12 residues. CDR3 sequence (DNA): TGTGCCAGCAGCTTCGGCACAGATACGCAGTATTTT. This codes for CASSFGTDTQYF.

The genes are TRBV6-1 and TRBJ1-2; TRBD1 matches at 7 bases. The CDR3 has 14 residues. Germline V lookup: CDR1 MNHNS, CDR2 SASEGT. The V and J ends lost 5 bases and 14 bases, in that order; junction bases with no gene match: 17. CDR3 in amino acids: CASSSGRQGLSVTF. The CDR3 DNA reads TGTGCCAGCAGTTCGGGCCGACAGGGTTTGTCGGTTACCTTC.

The table lists this clone with a count of one. V and J are TRBV7-2 and TRBJ2-1; weak D call: TRBD2 (5 bases). Germline CDR1 and CDR2: SGHTA and FQGNSA. The CDR3 is made up of 16 amino acids. V was shortened by 6 bases and J by 3 bases, with 18 bases between the two germline ends. The CDR3 protein is CASRQTRDADYNEQFF. DNA of the CDR3: TGTGCCAGCAGACAGACCCGGGATGCGGACTACAATGAGCAGTTCTTC.

This clone was counted between two and nine times. V is TRBV4-1 and J is TRBJ2-7; TRBD1 matches 7 bases. This CDR3 region has 14 residues. V was clipped by 4 bases and J by 0 bases; unmatched bases: 3. CDR1 MGHRA and CDR2 YSYEKL come from the germline V gene. The CDR3 nucleotides read TGCGCCAGCAGCCCGGGACAGATCTCCTACGAGCAGTACTTC. This translates into CASSPGQISYEQYF.

The chain carries TRBV5-1 and TRBJ2-2; 7 bases map to TRBD1. The CDR3 consists of 15 residues. Germline lookup yields CDR1 SGHRS and CDR2 YFSETQ. J was trimmed by 4 bases and V by 4 bases; bases with no gene match: 7. The CDR3 coding sequence is TGCGCCAGCAGCGGGGGACAGATTCCCACCGGGGAGCTGTTTTTT. It codes for CASSGGQIPTGELFF.

This chain's CDR3 is CASSFDRRTVGTYEQYF. CDR3 coding DNA: TGTGCCAGCAGTTTTGACCGTCGGACAGTAGGTACCTACGAGCAGTACTTC. The rearrangement joins TRBV27 to TRBJ2-7; D may be TRBD1 (6 bases). CDR1 MNHEY and CDR2 SMNVEV come from the germline V gene (reference sequence). The CDR3 extends over 17 amino acids. Deletions cut 3 bases from V and 2 bases from J, with 20 bases between.

The table lists this clone with a count of one. The gene calls are TRBV30 and TRBJ2-5, with 13 nucleotides matching TRBD2. CDR3 size: 15 residues. CDR1 is GTSNPN, CDR2 SVGIG, per germline (reference sequence). The CDR3 DNA sequence: TGTGCTCGGACTAGCGGGAGCCAGGGTGTAGAGACCCAGTACTTC. Protein sequence: CARTSGSQGVETQYF.

The chain uses TRBV7-6 and TRBJ1-1; no reliable D call. Germline CDR1 and CDR2: SGHVS and FNYEAQ. Trimming pared 0 bases from V and 6 bases from J, leaving 8 bases between. This CDR3 region has 13 residues. CDR3 sequence (DNA): TGTGCCAGCAGCTTAGCCACGGGAGCTGAAGCTTTCTTT. Protein sequence: CASSLATGAEAFF.

This clone turned up a few times. The V call is TRBV7-9, the J call TRBJ2-1, with a tentative D call TRBD2 (6 bases). V lost 1 base and J 10 bases, leaving 14 bases between the germline ends. The V gene's germline CDR1 is SEHNR and CDR2 FQNEAQ (reference sequence). The CDR3 runs 14 residues. CDR3 protein: CASSLDLAGKEQFF. CDR3 nucleotides: TGTGCCAGCAGCTTAGATTTGGCGGGAAAGGAGCAGTTCTTC.